Given below is one T cell receptor beta chain in context. This sample was included in a study of control samples from healthy donors and cancer patients. The CDR3 runs 11 residues. The V gene's germline CDR1 is PRHDT and CDR2 FYEKMQ (reference sequence). V lost 2 bases and J lost 6, with 4 bases in between. Data came from immunoSEQ multiplex PCR; TCRdb stores just in-frame clones and leaves some out. Counted here are over 110,000 clones, 88% occurring once; the ten biggest clones make up around 10%. Sequencing was performed on blood. The chain combines TRBV13 with TRBJ1-1; the D is unclear. This TCR derives from a woman aged 25 to 39 in good health. The CDR3 sequence is CASSLTAEAFF. CDR3 coding DNA: TGTGCCAGCAGCTTAACCGCTGAAGCTTTCTTT.